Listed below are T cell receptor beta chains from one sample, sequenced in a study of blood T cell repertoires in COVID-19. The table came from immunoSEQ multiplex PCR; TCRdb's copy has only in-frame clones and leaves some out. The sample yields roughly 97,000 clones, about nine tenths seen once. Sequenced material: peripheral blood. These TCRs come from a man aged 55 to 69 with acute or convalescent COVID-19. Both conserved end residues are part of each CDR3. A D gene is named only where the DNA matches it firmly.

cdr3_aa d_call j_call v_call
CASSQLWGVNQPQHF - TRBJ1-5 TRBV4-1
CASSLYVEAGEAFF - TRBJ1-1 TRBV5-5
CASMGRVNYGYTF - TRBJ1-2 TRBV19
CASGLGGYNSPLHF - TRBJ1-6 TRBV27
CASSPTPGAGTEAFF - TRBJ1-1 TRBV3-1/TRBV3-2
CASSQRGSNQPQHF - TRBJ1-5 TRBV3-1/TRBV3-2
CASSFGEGYTF - TRBJ1-2 TRBV5-1
CSARTSGGIGELFF TRBD2 TRBJ2-2 TRBV29-1
CASSGGATNEKLFF - TRBJ1-4 TRBV18
CASSRGPNRGTTGELFF TRBD1 TRBJ2-2 TRBV18
CASSLAVTYNEQFF - TRBJ2-1 TRBV5-1
CASSMIIGTDTGELFF TRBD1 TRBJ2-2 TRBV19
CASSLLGSGRYGYTF - TRBJ1-2 TRBV5-8
CASSILLWEDTEAFF - TRBJ1-1 TRBV7-8
CASSRSGTVEKLFF TRBD1 TRBJ1-4 TRBV3-1/TRBV3-2
CASSSDRGQDTGELFF TRBD1 TRBJ2-2 TRBV5-4
CASSLQSSNQPQHF - TRBJ1-5 TRBV5-6
CASRGTGGMSTEAFF TRBD1 TRBJ1-1 TRBV5-1
CASSLGQYRDTIYF TRBD1 TRBJ1-3 TRBV19
CASSPGGGAGTEAFF - TRBJ1-1 TRBV18
CATERTGNEQYF TRBD1 TRBJ2-7 TRBV7-8
CASSQGTEGSGANVLTF TRBD1 TRBJ2-6 TRBV27
CASSIAQGREKLFF - TRBJ1-4 TRBV5-4
CASSLRSTGKAFF - TRBJ1-1 TRBV25-1
CAWSVVAEDQPQHF - TRBJ1-5 TRBV30
CASSLEQNTEAFF - TRBJ1-1 TRBV5-1
CAGGGEGAFF - TRBJ1-1 TRBV30
CASSELGTGEINEQFF TRBD1 TRBJ2-1 TRBV5-1
CASSPGLTAYEQYF - TRBJ2-7 TRBV18
CASSYSLGTDEAFF TRBD1 TRBJ1-1 TRBV6-5
CASSFGPQGTGNTIYF - TRBJ1-3 TRBV27
CASSQGLAGDTDTQYF TRBD2 TRBJ2-3 TRBV14
CASGTGDYSEAFF TRBD1 TRBJ1-1 TRBV10-3
CASSGTGRGILQPQHF TRBD1 TRBJ1-5 TRBV27
CASSDLDRAATEAFF TRBD1 TRBJ1-1 TRBV19
CASSYRGSNSPLHF - TRBJ1-6 TRBV6-5
CASSQQGTSGELFF - TRBJ2-2 TRBV3-1/TRBV3-2
CASSIQTGAGNTIYF TRBD1 TRBJ1-3 TRBV19
CASSLEGTATYEQYF TRBD1 TRBJ2-7 TRBV7-9
CASSIKKGLGQPQHF - TRBJ1-5 TRBV19
CASSVGQGAQPQHF TRBD1 TRBJ1-5 TRBV9
CASIQGFGNTIYF TRBD1 TRBJ1-3 TRBV2